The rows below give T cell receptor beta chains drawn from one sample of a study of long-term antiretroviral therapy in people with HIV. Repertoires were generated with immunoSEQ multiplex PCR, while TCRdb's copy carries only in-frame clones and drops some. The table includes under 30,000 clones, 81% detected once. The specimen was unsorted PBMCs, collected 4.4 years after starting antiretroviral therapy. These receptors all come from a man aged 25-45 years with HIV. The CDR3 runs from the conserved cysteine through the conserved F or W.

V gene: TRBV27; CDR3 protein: CASSLGRQPSNYGYTF
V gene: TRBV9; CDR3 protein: CASSLGGGTEAFF
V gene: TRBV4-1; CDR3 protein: CASSQVGDTQYF
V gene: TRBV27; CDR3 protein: CASSSPWTVTEAFF
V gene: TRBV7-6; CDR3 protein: CASSLEGAWETQYF
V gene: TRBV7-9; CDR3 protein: CASRQLKRGPAADTQYF
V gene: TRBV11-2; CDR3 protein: CASSLQGSNNQPQHF
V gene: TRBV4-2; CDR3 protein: CASSQVVDLTDTQYF
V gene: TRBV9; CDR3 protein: CASSVEQDRAPSGANVLTF
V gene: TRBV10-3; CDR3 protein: CAISPGHSTDTQYF
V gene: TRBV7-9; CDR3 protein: CASLVFLGTSGGDTQYF
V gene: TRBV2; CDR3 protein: CASSETALNTEAFF
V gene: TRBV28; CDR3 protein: CASRDPYEQYF
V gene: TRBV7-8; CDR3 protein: CASSPPGHISYEQYF
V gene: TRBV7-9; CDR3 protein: CASSLRGGVGVSSEQFF
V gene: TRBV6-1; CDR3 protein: CASSDWGLSSYEQYF
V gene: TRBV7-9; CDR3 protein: CASSLGTGNGYTF
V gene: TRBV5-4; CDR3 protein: CASSYFRTSGSYEQYF
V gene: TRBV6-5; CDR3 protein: CASSLGADRDTQYF
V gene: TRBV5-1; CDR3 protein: CASSLGSTNTGELFF
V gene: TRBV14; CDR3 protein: CASSQAFRDPKGYTF
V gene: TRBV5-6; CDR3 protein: CASSLDGGLYGYTF
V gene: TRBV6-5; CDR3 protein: CASRTLGARISEQYF
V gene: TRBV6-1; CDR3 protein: CASSDRDSSYEQYF
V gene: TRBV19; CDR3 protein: CASRTSGRAGETQYF
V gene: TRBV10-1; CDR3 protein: CASSESQGASYNEQFF